A selection of T cell receptor beta chains follows, all from one sample in a study of Ad26.COV2.S vaccination and SARS-CoV-2 variants. Profiling relied on immunoSEQ multiplex PCR, and the TCRdb table lists in-frame clones only, not all of them. The sample shows about 350,000 clones, about nine tenths of them seen only once. The sequencing here drew on peripheral blood, taken in a trial of Ad26.COV2.S vaccine versus placebo. These receptors all come from a person between 18 and 65 years old who received the Ad26.COV2.S COVID-19 vaccine or a placebo. The CDR3 runs from the conserved cysteine through the conserved F or W. The D gene is left open where the match is weak. Not every row has a clone size; where given, it reads once, few, many or a size class.

size: NA
V: TRBV11-2
J: TRBJ2-7
D: TRBD1
CDR3: CASKARQGQNYEQYF
DNA: TGTGCCAGCAAAGCCAGACAGGGCCAAAACTACGAGCAGTACTTC

size: once
V: TRBV7-8
J: TRBJ1-1
D: NA
CDR3: CASSLAEAGTEAFF
DNA: TGTGCCAGCAGCTTAGCCGAGGCGGGGACTGAAGCTTTCTTT

size: NA
V: TRBV5-6
J: TRBJ2-7
D: NA
CDR3: CASSPQGSYEQYF
DNA: TGTGCCAGCAGCCCACAGGGATCCTACGAGCAGTACTTC

size: NA
V: TRBV7-2
J: TRBJ2-4
D: NA
CDR3: CASSSSRNGLDIQYF
DNA: TGTGCCAGCAGCTCCTCGAGAAATGGATTGGACATTCAGTACTTC

size: NA
V: TRBV2
J: TRBJ1-5
D: NA
CDR3: CASSERTVQPQHF
DNA: TGTGCCAGCAGTGAAAGGACCGTTCAGCCCCAGCATTTT

size: NA
V: TRBV6-5
J: TRBJ1-6
D: NA
CDR3: CASSQLSNSPLHF
DNA: TGTGCCAGCAGCCAGCTTAGTAATTCACCCCTCCACTTT

size: NA
V: TRBV11-2
J: TRBJ2-7
D: NA
CDR3: CASSASYEQYF
DNA: TGTGCCAGCAGCGCATCTTACGAGCAGTACTTC

size: once
V: TRBV4-1
J: TRBJ1-4
D: NA
CDR3: CASSPGDRQVEKLFF
DNA: TGCGCCAGCAGCCCGGGAGATCGGCAGGTTGAAAAACTGTTTTTT

size: NA
V: TRBV19
J: TRBJ2-7
D: NA
CDR3: CASSSSGQGGYEQYF
DNA: TGTGCCAGTAGTAGTTCCGGACAAGGGGGCTACGAGCAGTACTTC

size: NA
V: TRBV7-9
J: TRBJ2-7
D: TRBD2
CDR3: CASSLSFRRSGSSYEQYF
DNA: TGTGCCAGCAGCTTATCATTTCGGCGAAGCGGGAGCTCCTACGAGCAGTACTTC

size: NA
V: TRBV5-5
J: TRBJ1-5
D: TRBD1
CDR3: CASSPTGMGNQPQHF
DNA: TGTGCCAGCAGCCCGACAGGGATGGGTAACCAGCCCCAGCATTTT

size: few
V: TRBV24-1
J: TRBJ2-1
D: TRBD1
CDR3: CATSDPGQGDANEQFF
DNA: TGTGCCACCAGTGATCCCGGACAGGGTGATGCCAATGAGCAGTTCTTC

size: NA
V: TRBV6-5
J: TRBJ2-7
D: TRBD2
CDR3: CASRRTSGTPYEQYF
DNA: TGTGCCAGCAGACGTACCAGCGGGACTCCCTACGAGCAGTACTTC

size: NA
V: TRBV9
J: TRBJ2-3
D: TRBD1
CDR3: CASSGTGTGLVTDTQYF
DNA: TGTGCCAGCAGCGGCACCGGGACAGGGCTTGTTACAGATACGCAGTATTTT

size: NA
V: TRBV15
J: TRBJ2-6
D: TRBD1
CDR3: CATSSRTGGGPFSGANVLTF
DNA: TGTGCCACCAGCAGTCGAACAGGGGGCGGCCCGTTCTCTGGGGCCAACGTCCTGACTTTC

size: NA
V: TRBV19
J: TRBJ2-1
D: TRBD2
CDR3: CASRLAGRDEQFF
DNA: TGTGCCAGTAGGCTAGCGGGTAGGGATGAGCAGTTCTTC

size: NA
V: TRBV5-1
J: TRBJ2-3
D: NA
CDR3: CASSLRDTDTQYF
DNA: TGCGCCAGCAGTCTCAGGGATACAGATACGCAGTATTTT

size: NA
V: TRBV10-3
J: TRBJ2-2
D: NA
CDR3: CAISSTTGELFF
DNA: TGTGCCATCAGTAGTACAACCGGGGAGCTGTTTTTT

size: NA
V: TRBV5-5
J: TRBJ1-5
D: NA
CDR3: CASSLSQFNQPQHF
DNA: TGTGCCAGCAGCTTGAGTCAGTTCAATCAGCCCCAGCATTTT

size: once
V: TRBV27
J: TRBJ1-1
D: NA
CDR3: CATGTDSEAFF
DNA: TGTGCCACCGGGACGGACTCTGAAGCTTTCTTT

size: NA
V: TRBV19
J: TRBJ1-1
D: NA
CDR3: CASSTGQNTEAFF
DNA: TGTGCCAGTAGCACAGGGCAAAACACTGAAGCTTTCTTT

size: NA
V: TRBV7-2
J: TRBJ1-2
D: NA
CDR3: CASSLGTHYGYTF
DNA: TGTGCCAGCAGCTTAGGGACGCACTATGGCTACACCTTC